A selection of T cell receptor beta chains follows, all from one sample in a study of blood T cell repertoires in COVID-19. Some clones are missing from TCRdb's copy, which holds only in-frame ones; the method was immunoSEQ multiplex PCR. This table has approximately 62,000 clones, 80% to 90% appearing once. The sequenced sample consisted of peripheral blood. Receptors were obtained from a man aged 55 to 70 with acute or convalescent COVID-19. Both conserved end residues are trimmed from each CDR3. D genes are given only for firm matches.

j_gene,d_gene,v_gene,CDR3aa
TRBJ2-3,TRBD2,TRBV20-1,SASLGSGRGTDTQY
TRBJ1-4,.,TRBV24-1,ATSDSGTEKLF
TRBJ2-5,.,TRBV21-1,ASSTPGPGGTQY
TRBJ2-2,TRBD2,TRBV5-1,ASSLAASGNTGELF
TRBJ1-4,TRBD1,TRBV27,ASSLGTGEMEKLF
TRBJ2-2,.,TRBV11-3,ASSNQYTGELF
TRBJ1-4,TRBD1,TRBV13,ASSRGQGGYEKLF
TRBJ1-3,.,TRBV7-2,ASSPRQVPTSGNTIY
TRBJ1-3,.,TRBV18,ASSPEGLSSGNTIY
TRBJ1-5,.,TRBV30,AWSSDTPGGYSNQPQH
TRBJ2-2,.,TRBV4-1,ASSQVTANTGELF
TRBJ2-1,.,TRBV28,ASSFSGGLGSLDNEQF
TRBJ2-4,.,TRBV6-1,ASSEGRLNIQY
TRBJ2-4,TRBD2,TRBV11-3,ASKGEGWNIQY
TRBJ2-2,.,TRBV18,ASSRSGGANTGELF
TRBJ2-3,.,TRBV10-3,AISRSSTDTQY
TRBJ2-1,TRBD2,TRBV6-5,ASSPGLAGVNEQF
TRBJ2-2,.,TRBV28,ASSLSGGGELF
TRBJ2-1,TRBD1,TRBV28,ATTTGIYNEQF
TRBJ2-6,TRBD1,TRBV29-1,SVEEGGTFSGANVLT
TRBJ2-1,.,TRBV30,AWVGTSSYNEQF
TRBJ2-7,TRBD2,TRBV9,ASSVRTSGRRDEQY
TRBJ2-1,TRBD2,TRBV11-3,ASSPGTSGMIYNEQF
TRBJ2-3,TRBD1,TRBV2,ASSADRGSDTQY
TRBJ2-5,.,TRBV12-2,ASRLASGRPQETQY
TRBJ2-5,.,TRBV29-1,SVGGTQETQY
TRBJ2-3,.,TRBV11-3,ASSLGVGTTRGTQY
TRBJ2-7,TRBD1,TRBV11-3,ASRSGTGTYEQY
TRBJ1-5,TRBD1,TRBV19,ASSIRTGGNQPQH
TRBJ2-7,.,TRBV7-9,ASSQSLAGSSYEQY
TRBJ1-2,TRBD1,TRBV4-1,ASSQDDLTGGEGYGYT
TRBJ1-3,.,TRBV5-5,ASSQKGAAQGNTIY
TRBJ1-1,.,TRBV30,AWSRVMRTEAF
TRBJ2-2,TRBD2,TRBV4-1,ASSLNGLAGNTGELF
TRBJ1-6,.,TRBV19,ASSIDPPVDNSPLH
TRBJ1-5,TRBD1,TRBV30,AWSEGRGNQPQH
TRBJ1-2,.,TRBV11-2,ASSLGNYYGYT
TRBJ2-1,.,TRBV28,ASSSRLNEQF
TRBJ2-7,TRBD2,TRBV11-2,ASSLASGIYEQY
TRBJ2-7,.,TRBV4-3,ASSQDRGYEQY
TRBJ1-2,.,TRBV25-1,ASSERGTVYGYT
TRBJ2-3,.,TRBV6-6,ASSGGSLTDTQY
TRBJ2-5,TRBD1,TRBV6-2/TRBV6-3,ASSPGTGDRTQY
TRBJ2-4,TRBD2,TRBV6-2/TRBV6-3,ASSSRERELNIQY
TRBJ2-3,.,TRBV19,ASSEVAAQRTQY
TRBJ1-1,.,TRBV27,ASRPGGATEAF
TRBJ1-5,TRBD1,TRBV19,ASKGQGNQPQH
TRBJ2-7,TRBD2,TRBV5-1,ASSSLAGAGEQY
TRBJ2-1,TRBD1,TRBV10-3,AISELGTGDNEQF
TRBJ1-2,TRBD1,TRBV7-2,ASSLVRTGDGYT
TRBJ2-2,TRBD2,TRBV15,ATSPELAATFAGELF
TRBJ2-6,TRBD2,TRBV19,ASNGLAGAGANVLT
TRBJ1-6,.,TRBV14,ASSQGQVYNSPLH
TRBJ2-7,TRBD2,TRBV10-3,AITAGGPPPYEQY
TRBJ1-1,TRBD1,TRBV29-1,SLCPSGTGCAF
TRBJ2-5,TRBD1,TRBV6-5,ASQRDREETQY
TRBJ1-5,.,TRBV7-8,ASSLAARGRTLSNQPQH
TRBJ1-5,.,TRBV6-2/TRBV6-3,ASSIGVRPQH
TRBJ2-1,TRBD2,TRBV7-3,ASSWTSGSYNEQF
TRBJ1-6,.,TRBV14,ASSLLQGSINRYSPLH